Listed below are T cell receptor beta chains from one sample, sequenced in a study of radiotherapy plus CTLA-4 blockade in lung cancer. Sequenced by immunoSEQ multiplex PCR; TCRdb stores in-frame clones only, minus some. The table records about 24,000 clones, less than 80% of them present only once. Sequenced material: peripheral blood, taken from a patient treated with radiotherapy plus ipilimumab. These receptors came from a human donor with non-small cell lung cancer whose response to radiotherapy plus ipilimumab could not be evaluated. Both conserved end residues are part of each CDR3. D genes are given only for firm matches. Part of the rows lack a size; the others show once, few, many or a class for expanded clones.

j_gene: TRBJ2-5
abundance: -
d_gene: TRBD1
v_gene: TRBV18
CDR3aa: CASSRKKGTAYLYQETQYF
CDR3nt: TGTGCCAGCTCACGCAAAAAAGGGACAGCTTACCTGTACCAAGAGACCCAGTACTTC

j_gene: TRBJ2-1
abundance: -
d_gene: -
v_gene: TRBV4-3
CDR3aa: CASSQDGGGGYNEQFF
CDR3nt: TGCGCCAGCAGCCAAGATGGAGGGGGAGGGTACAATGAGCAGTTCTTC

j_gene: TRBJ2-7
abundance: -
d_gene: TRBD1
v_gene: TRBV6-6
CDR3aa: CAGRRQGSSYEQYF
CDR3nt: TGTGCCGGCAGACGACAGGGGAGCTCCTACGAGCAGTACTTC

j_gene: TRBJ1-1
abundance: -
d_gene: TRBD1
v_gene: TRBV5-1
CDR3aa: CASSSGDSLNTEAFF
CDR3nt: TGCGCCAGCAGTTCGGGGGACAGCCTGAACACTGAAGCTTTCTTT

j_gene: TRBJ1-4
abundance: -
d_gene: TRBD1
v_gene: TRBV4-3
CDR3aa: CASSQNRGTNEKLFF
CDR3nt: TGCGCCAGCAGCCAGAACAGGGGTACTAATGAAAAACTGTTTTTT

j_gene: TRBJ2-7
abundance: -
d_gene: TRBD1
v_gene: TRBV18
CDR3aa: CASSQGQGRMGEQYF
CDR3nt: TGTGCCAGCTCACAAGGACAGGGTAGAATGGGCGAGCAGTACTTC

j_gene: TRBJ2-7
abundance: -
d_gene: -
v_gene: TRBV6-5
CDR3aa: CASSPGRGLLGQYF
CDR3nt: TGTGCCAGCAGCCCCGGGAGAGGGCTCCTAGGGCAGTACTTC

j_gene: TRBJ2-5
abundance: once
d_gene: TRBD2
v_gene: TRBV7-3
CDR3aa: CASSTSGRLGETQYF
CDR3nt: TGTGCCAGCAGCACTAGCGGGAGGTTGGGAGAGACCCAGTACTTC

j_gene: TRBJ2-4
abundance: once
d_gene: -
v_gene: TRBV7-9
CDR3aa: CASSLGGAKNIQYF
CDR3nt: TGTGCCAGCAGCTTAGGCGGGGCCAAAAACATTCAGTACTTC

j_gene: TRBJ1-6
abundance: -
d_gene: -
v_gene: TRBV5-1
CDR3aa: CASSPSYNSPLHF
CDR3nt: TGCGCCAGCAGCCCGAGCTATAATTCACCCCTCCACTTT

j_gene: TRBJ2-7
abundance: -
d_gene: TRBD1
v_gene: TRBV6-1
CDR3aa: CASMRQGAIEQYF
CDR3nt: TGTGCCAGCATGAGACAGGGGGCCATCGAGCAGTACTTC

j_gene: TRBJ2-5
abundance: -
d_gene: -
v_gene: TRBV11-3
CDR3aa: CASSLQVKETQYF
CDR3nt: TGTGCCAGCAGCCTGCAGGTGAAAGAGACCCAGTACTTC

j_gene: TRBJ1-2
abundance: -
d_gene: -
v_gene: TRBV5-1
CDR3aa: CASSPHPSGGEKVGYTF
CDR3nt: TGCGCCAGCAGTCCCCACCCCAGTGGGGGGGAAAAGGTTGGCTACACCTTC

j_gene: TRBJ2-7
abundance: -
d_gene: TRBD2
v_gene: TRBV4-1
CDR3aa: CASSHQGLAVPYEQYF
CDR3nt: TGCGCCAGCAGCCATCAAGGACTAGCGGTCCCCTACGAGCAGTACTTC

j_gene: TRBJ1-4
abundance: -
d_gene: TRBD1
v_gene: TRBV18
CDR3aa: CASSPLTGQGMKQLFF
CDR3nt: TGTGCCAGCTCACCACTAACGGGACAGGGAATGAAGCAACTGTTTTTT

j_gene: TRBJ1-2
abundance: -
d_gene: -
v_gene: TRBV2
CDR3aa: CASSEQGYHYGYTF
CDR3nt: TGTGCCAGCAGTGAACAGGGGTATCACTATGGCTACACCTTC

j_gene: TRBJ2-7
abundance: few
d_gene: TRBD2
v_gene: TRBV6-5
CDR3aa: CASRGSGTRSYEQYF
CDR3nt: TGTGCCAGCAGAGGCTCCGGGACTAGATCCTACGAGCAGTACTTC

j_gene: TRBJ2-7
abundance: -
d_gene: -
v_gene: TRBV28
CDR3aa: CASNENLRYEQYF
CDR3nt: TGTGCCAGCAATGAAAATTTACGGTACGAGCAGTACTTC

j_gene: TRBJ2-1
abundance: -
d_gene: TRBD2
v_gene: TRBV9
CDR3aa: CASSISGLADNEQFF
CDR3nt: TGTGCCAGCAGCATCTCGGGACTAGCGGACAATGAGCAGTTCTTC

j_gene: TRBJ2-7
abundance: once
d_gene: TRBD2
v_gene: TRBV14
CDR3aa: CASSPGTSGRNPYEQYF
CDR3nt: TGTGCCAGCAGCCCCGGGACTAGCGGGAGGAACCCCTACGAGCAGTACTTC

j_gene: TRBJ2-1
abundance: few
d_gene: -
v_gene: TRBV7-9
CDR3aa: CASSFHNEQFF
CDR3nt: TGTGCCAGCAGCTTCCATAATGAGCAGTTCTTC

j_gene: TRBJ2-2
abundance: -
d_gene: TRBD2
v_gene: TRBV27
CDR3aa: CASSLLGGTSLLGELFF
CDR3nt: TGTGCCAGCAGTTTATTAGGCGGGACTAGCCTGCTCGGGGAGCTGTTTTTT

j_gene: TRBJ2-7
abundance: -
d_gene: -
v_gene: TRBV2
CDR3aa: CASSEQGGSYEQYF
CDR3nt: TGTGCCAGCAGTGAACAGGGGGGATCCTACGAGCAGTACTTC

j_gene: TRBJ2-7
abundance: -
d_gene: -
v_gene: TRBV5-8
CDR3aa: CASSFDRIDEQYF
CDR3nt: TGTGCCAGCAGCTTTGACAGAATCGACGAGCAGTACTTC

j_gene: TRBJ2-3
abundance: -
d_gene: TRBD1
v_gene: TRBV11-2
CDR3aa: CASSQDRGFVPTDTQYF
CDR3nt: TGTGCCAGCAGCCAGGACAGGGGTTTTGTCCCCACAGATACGCAGTATTTT

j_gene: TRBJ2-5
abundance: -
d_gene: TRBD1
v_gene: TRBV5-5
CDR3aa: CASSLDRDRVMSETQYF
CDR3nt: TGTGCCAGCAGCCTTGACCGGGACAGGGTTATGTCAGAGACCCAGTACTTC

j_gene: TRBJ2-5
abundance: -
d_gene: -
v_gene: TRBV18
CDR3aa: CASSPGGGRETQYF
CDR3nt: TGTGCCAGCTCACCGGGCGGAGGCAGGGAGACCCAGTACTTC

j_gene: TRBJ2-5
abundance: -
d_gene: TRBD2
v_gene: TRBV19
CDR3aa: CASSWGDYNQETQYF
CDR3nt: TGTGCCAGTAGTTGGGGGGACTACAATCAAGAGACCCAGTACTTC

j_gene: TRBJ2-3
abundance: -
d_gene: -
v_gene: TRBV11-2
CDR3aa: CASSRKGDTQYF
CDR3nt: TGTGCCAGCAGCCGAAAGGGGGATACGCAGTATTTT

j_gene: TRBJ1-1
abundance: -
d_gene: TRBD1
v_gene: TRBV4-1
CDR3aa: CASSPGGATEAFF
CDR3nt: TGCGCCAGCAGCCCAGGGGGTGCCACTGAAGCTTTCTTT

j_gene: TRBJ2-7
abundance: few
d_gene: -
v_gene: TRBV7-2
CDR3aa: CASSLLPPGTLPSEQYF
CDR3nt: TGTGCCAGCAGCTTACTGCCGCCCGGGACTCTCCCCTCCGAGCAGTACTTC

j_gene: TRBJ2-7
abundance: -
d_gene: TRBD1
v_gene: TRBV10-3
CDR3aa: CAISESQGSAHEQYF
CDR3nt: TGTGCCATCAGTGAGTCACAGGGGTCAGCCCACGAGCAGTACTTC

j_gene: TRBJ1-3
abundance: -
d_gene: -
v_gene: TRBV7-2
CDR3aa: CASSFRDNGGNTIYF
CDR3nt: TGTGCCAGCAGCTTTCGGGACAATGGCGGAAACACCATATATTTT

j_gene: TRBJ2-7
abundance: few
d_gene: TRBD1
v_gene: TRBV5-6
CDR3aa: CASSPGTGMREQYF
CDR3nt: TGTGCCAGCAGCCCCGGGACAGGGATGCGAGAGCAGTACTTC

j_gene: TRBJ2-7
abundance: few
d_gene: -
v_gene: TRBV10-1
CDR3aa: CASSDYNYEQYF
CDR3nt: TGCGCCAGCAGTGACTATAACTACGAGCAGTACTTC

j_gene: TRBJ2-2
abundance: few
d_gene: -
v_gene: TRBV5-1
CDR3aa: CASSLLQRANTGELFF
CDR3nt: TGCGCCAGCAGCTTGCTCCAGCGGGCGAACACCGGGGAGCTGTTTTTT

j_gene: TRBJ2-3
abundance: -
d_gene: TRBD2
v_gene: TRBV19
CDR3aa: CASSRTSGRSWDADTQYF
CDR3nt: TGTGCCAGTAGTAGGACTAGCGGGAGGTCCTGGGACGCAGATACGCAGTATTTT